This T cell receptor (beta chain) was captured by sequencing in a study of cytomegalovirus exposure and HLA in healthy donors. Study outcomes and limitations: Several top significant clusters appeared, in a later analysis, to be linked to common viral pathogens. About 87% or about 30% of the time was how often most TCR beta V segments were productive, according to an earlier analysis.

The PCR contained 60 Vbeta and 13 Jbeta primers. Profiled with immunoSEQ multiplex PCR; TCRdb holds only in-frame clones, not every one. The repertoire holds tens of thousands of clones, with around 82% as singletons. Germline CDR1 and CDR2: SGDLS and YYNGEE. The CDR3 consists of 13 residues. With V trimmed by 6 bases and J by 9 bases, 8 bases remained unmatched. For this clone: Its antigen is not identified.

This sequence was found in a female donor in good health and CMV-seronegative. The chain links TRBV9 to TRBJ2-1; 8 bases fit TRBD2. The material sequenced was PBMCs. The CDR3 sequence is CASTGTSKSEQFF. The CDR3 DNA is TGTGCCAGCACCGGGACTAGTAAAAGTGAGCAGTTCTTC.